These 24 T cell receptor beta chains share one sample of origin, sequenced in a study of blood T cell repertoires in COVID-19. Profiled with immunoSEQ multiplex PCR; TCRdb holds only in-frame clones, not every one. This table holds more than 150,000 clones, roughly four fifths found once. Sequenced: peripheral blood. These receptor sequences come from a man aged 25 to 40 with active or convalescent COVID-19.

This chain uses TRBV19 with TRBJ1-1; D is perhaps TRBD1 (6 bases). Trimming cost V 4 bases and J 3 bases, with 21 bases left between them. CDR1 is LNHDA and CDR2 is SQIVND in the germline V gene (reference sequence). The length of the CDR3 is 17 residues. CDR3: CASSKTGERWVDTEAFF. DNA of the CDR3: TGTGCCAGTAGTAAGACAGGTGAGAGGTGGGTGGACACTGAAGCTTTCTTT.

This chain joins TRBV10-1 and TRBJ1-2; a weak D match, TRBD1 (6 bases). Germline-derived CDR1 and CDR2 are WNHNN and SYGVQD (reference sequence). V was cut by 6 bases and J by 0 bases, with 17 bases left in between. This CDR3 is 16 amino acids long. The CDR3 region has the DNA TGCGCCAGCAGCCGGGACACCGATGAAGCTAACTATGGCTACACCTTC. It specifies CASSRDTDEANYGYTF.

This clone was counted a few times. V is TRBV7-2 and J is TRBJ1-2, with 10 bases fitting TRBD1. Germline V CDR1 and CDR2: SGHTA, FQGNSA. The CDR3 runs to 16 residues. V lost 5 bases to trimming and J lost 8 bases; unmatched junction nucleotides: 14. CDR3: CASSRRQGADRRGYTF. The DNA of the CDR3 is TGTGCCAGCAGCCGCAGACAGGGGGCGGATCGGCGCGGCTACACCTTC. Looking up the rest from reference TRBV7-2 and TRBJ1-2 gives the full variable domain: GAGVSQSPSNKVTEKGKDVELRCDPISGHTALYWYRQSLGQGLEFLIYFQGNSAPDKSGLPSDRFSAERTGGSVSTLTIQRTQQEDSAVYLCASSRRQGADRRGYTFGSGTRLTVV.

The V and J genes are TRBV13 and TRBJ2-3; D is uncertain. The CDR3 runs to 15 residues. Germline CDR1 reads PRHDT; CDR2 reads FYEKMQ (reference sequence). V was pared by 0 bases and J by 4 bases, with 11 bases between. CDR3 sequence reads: CASSLGAPTSDTQYF. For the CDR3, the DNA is TGTGCCAGCAGCTTAGGTGCACCCACTTCAGATACGCAGTATTTT.

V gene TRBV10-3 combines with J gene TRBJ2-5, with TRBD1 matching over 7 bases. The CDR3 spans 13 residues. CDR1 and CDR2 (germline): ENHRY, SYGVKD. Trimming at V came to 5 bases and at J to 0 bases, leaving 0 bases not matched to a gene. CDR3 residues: CAISTGDQETQYF. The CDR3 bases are TGTGCCATCAGTACAGGGGACCAAGAGACCCAGTACTTC.

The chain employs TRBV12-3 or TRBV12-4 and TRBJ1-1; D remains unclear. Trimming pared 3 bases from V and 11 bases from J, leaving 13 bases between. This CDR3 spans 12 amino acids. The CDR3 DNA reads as TGTGCCAGCAGTTTCTTTCGGTCGGGGGCTTTCTTT. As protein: CASSFFRSGAFF.

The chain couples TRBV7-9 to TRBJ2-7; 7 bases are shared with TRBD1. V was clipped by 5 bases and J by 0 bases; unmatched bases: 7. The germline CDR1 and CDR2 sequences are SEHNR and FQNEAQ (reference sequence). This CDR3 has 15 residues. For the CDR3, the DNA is TGTGCCAGCAGCAGAGACAGGGCCAGCTCCTACGAGCAGTACGTC. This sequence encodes CASSRDRASSYEQYV.

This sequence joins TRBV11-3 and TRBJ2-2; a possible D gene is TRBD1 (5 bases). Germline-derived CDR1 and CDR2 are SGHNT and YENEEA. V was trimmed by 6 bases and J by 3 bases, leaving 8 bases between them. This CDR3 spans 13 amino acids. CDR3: CASSPTDTGELFF. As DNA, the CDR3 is TGTGCCAGCAGTCCGACAGACACCGGGGAGCTGTTTTTT.

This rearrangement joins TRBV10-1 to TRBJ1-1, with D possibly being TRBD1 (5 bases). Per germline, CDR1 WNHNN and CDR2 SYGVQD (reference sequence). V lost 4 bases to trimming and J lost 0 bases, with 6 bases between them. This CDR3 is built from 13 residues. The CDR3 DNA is TGCGCCAGCAGTGGACAGATGAACACTGAAGCTTTCTTT. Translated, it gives CASSGQMNTEAFF.

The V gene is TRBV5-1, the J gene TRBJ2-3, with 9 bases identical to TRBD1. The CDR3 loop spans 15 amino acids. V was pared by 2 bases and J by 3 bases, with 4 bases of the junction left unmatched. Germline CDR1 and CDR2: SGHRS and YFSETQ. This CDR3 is CASSFRQGGTDTQYF. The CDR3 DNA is TGCGCCAGCAGCTTCCGACAGGGGGGGACAGATACGCAGTATTTT.

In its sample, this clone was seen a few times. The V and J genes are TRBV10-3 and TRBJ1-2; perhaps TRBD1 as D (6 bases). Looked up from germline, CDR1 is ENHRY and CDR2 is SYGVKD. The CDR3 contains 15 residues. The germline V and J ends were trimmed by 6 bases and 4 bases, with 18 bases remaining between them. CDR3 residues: CAISTPTGWGYGYTF. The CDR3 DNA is TGTGCCATCAGCACCCCGACAGGATGGGGCTATGGCTACACCTTC.

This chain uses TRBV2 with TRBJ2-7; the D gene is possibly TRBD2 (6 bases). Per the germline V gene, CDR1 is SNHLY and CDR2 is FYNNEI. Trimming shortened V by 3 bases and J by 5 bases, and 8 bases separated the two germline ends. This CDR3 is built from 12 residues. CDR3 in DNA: TGTGCCAGCAGTGAGGGGGGAAACGAGCAGTACGTC. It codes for CASSEGGNEQYV.

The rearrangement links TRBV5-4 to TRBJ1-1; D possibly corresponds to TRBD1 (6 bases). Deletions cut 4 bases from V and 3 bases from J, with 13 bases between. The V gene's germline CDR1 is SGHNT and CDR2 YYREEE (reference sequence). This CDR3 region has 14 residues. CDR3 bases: TGTGCCAGCAGCGGGCCTCGACAGGACACTGAAGCTTTCTTT. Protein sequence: CASSGPRQDTEAFF. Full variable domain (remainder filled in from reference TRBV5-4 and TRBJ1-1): ETGVTQSPTHLIKTRGQQVTLRCSSQSGHNTVSWYQQALGQGPQFIFQYYREEENGRGNFPPRFSGLQFPNYSSELNVNALELDDSALYLCASSGPRQDTEAFFGQGTRLTVV.

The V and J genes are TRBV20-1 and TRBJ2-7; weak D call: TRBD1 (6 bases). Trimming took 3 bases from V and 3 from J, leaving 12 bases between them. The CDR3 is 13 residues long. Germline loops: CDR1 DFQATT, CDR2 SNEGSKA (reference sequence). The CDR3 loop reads CSASSDSNYEQYV. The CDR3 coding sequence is TGCAGTGCTAGTTCGGACAGCAACTACGAGCAGTACGTC.

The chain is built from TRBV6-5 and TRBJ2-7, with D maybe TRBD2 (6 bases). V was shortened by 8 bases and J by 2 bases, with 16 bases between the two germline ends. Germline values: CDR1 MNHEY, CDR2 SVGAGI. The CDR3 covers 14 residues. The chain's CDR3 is CASRDGGVAYEQYV. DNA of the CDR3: TGTGCCAGCCGGGACGGAGGGGTCGCCTACGAGCAGTACGTC.

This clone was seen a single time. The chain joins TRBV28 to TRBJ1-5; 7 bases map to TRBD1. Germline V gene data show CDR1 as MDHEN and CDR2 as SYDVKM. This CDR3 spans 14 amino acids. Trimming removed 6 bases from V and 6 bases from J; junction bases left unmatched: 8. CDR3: CASREQGPSQPQHF. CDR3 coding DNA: TGTGCCAGCAGGGAACAGGGGCCGAGTCAGCCCCAGCATTTT. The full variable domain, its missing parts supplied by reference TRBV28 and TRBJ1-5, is DVKVTQSSRYLVKRTGEKVFLECVQDMDHENMFWYRQDPGLGLRLIYFSYDVKMKEKGDIPEGYSVSREKKERFSLILESASTNQTSMYLCASREQGPSQPQHFGDGTRLSIL.

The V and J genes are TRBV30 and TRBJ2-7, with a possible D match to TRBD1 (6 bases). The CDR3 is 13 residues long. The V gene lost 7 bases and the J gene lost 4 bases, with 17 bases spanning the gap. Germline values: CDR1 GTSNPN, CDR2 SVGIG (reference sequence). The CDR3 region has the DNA TGTGCCTCCCTGGGACACCTGAAGTACGAGCAGTACTTC. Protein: CASLGHLKYEQYF.

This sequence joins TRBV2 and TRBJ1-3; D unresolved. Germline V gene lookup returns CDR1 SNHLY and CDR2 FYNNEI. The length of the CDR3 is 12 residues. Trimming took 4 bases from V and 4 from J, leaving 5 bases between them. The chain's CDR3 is CASSVEGNTIYF. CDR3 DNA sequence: TGTGCCAGCAGTGTCGAGGGAAACACCATATATTTT.

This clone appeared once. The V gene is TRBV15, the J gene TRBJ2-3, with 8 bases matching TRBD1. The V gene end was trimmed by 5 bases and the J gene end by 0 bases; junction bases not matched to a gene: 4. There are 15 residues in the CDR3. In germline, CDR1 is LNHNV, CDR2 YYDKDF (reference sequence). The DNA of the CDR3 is TGTGCCACCAGCGCCCGACAGGGGAGCACAGATACGCAGTATTTT. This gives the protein CATSARQGSTDTQYF. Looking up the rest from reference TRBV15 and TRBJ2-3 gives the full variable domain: DAMVIQNPRYQVTQFGKPVTLSCSQTLNHNVMYWYQQKSSQAPKLLFHYYDKDFNNEADTPDNFQSRRPNTSFCFLDIRSPGLGDTAMYLCATSARQGSTDTQYFGPGTRLTVL.

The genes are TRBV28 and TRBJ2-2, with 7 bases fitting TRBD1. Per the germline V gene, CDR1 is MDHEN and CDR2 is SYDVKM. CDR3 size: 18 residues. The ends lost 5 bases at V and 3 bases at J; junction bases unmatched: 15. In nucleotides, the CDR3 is TGTGCCAGCAGTACGGGCAGACGCAGGGGGTTTTACACCGGGGAGCTGTTTTTT. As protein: CASSTGRRRGFYTGELFF.

CDR3 nucleotides: TGTGCCAGCAGTCCTCTCCTATTCAACTATGGCTACACCTTC. Protein product: CASSPLLFNYGYTF. The V and J genes are TRBV6-5 and TRBJ1-2; D is unclear. Trimming took off 5 bases at V and 2 bases at J, with 12 bases between the two ends. The CDR3 runs to 14 residues. Per the germline V gene, CDR1 is MNHEY and CDR2 is SVGAGI.

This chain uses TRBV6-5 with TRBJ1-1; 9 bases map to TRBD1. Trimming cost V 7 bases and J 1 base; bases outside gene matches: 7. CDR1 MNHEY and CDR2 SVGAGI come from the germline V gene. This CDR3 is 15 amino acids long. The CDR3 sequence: CASTVTGGSNTEAFF. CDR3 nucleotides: TGTGCCAGCACCGTGACAGGGGGGTCGAACACTGAAGCTTTCTTT.

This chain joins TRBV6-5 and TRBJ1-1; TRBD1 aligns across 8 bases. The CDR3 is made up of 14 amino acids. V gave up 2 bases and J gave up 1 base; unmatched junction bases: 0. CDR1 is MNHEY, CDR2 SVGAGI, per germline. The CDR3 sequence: CASSYDRGNTEAFF. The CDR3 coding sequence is TGTGCCAGCAGTTACGACAGGGGGAACACTGAAGCTTTCTTT.

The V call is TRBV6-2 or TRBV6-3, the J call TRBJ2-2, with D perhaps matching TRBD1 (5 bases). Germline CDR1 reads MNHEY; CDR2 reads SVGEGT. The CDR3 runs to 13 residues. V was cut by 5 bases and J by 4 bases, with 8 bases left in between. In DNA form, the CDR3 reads TGTGCCAGCAGTGGGGCTGGCACCGGGGAGCTGTTTTTT. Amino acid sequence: CASSGAGTGELFF.